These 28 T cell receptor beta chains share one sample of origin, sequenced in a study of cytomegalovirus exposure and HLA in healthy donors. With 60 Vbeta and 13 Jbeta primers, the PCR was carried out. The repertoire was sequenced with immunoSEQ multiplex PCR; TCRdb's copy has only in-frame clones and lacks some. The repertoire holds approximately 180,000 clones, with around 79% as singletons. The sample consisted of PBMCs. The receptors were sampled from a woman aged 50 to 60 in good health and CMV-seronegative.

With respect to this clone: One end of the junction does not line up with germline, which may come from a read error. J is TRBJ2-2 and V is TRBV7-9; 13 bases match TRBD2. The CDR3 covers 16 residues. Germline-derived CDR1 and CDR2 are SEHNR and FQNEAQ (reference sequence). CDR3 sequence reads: CSSSLTGLAGAGELFF. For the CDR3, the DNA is TGTTCCAGCAGCTTAACAGGACTAGCGGGAGCCGGGGAGCTGTTTTTT.

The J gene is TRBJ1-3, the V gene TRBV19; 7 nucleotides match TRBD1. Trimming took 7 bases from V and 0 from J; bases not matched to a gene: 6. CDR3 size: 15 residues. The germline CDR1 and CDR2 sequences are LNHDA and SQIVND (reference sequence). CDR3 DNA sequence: TGTGCCAGTATTCGGACAGGACTCTCTGGAAACACCATATATTTT. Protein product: CASIRTGLSGNTIYF.

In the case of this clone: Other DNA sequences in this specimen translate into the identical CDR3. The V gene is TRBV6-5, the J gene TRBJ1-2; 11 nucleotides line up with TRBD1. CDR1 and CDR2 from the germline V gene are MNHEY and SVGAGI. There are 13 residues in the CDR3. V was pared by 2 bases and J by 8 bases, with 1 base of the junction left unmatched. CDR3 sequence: CASSYGTGGGYTF. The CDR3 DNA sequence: TGTGCCAGCAGTTACGGGACAGGGGGAGGCTACACCTTC.

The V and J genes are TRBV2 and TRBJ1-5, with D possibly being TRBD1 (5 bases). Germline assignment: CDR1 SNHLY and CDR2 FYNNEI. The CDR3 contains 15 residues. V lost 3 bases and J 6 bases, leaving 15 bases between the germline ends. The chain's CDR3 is CASSDSDSRFQPQHF. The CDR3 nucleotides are TGTGCCAGCAGTGACTCAGACAGCCGCTTTCAGCCCCAGCATTTT.

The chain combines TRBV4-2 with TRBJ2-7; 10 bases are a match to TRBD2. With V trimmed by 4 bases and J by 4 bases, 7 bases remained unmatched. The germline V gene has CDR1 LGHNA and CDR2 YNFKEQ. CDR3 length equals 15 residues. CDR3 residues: CASSLLAGEAYEQYF. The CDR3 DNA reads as TGTGCCAGCAGCCTTCTAGCGGGGGAGGCGTACGAGCAGTACTTC.

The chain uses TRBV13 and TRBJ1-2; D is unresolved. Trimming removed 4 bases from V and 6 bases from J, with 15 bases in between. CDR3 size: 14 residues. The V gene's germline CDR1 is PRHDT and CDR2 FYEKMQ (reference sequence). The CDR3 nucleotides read TGTGCCAGCAGCTCCGGGAGGGTCGGGCATGGCTACACCTTC. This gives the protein CASSSGRVGHGYTF.

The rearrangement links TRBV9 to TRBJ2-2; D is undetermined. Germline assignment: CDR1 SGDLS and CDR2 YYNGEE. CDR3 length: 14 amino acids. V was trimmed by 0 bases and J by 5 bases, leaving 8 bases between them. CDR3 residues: CASSVVDRTGELFF. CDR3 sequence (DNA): TGTGCCAGCAGCGTAGTTGATAGAACCGGGGAGCTGTTTTTT.

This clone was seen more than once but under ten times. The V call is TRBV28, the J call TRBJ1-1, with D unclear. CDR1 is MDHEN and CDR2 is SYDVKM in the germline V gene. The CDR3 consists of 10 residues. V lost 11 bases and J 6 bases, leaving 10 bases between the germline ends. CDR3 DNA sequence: TGTGCCGCTGGGCGTCCTGAAGCTTTCTTT. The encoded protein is CAAGRPEAFF. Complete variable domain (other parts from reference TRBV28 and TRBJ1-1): DVKVTQSSRYLVKRTGEKVFLECVQDMDHENMFWYRQDPGLGLRLIYFSYDVKMKEKGDIPEGYSVSREKKERFSLILESASTNQTSMYLCAAGRPEAFFGQGTRLTVV.

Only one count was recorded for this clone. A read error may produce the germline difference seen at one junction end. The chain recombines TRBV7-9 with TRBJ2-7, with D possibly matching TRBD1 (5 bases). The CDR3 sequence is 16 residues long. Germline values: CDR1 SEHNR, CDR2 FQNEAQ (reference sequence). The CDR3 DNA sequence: TGTTCCAGCAGCTTAGTAGGGGCCTCCACCTCCTACGAGCAGTACTTC. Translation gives CSSSLVGASTSYEQYF.

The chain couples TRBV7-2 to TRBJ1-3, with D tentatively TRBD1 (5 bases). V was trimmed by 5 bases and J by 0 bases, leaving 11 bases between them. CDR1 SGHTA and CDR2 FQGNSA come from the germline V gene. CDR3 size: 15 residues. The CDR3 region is CASSERGYSGNTIYF. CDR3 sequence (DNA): TGTGCCAGCAGCGAAAGGGGCTACTCTGGAAACACCATATATTTT. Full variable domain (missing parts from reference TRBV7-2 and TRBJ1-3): GAGVSQSPSNKVTEKGKDVELRCDPISGHTALYWYRQSLGQGLEFLIYFQGNSAPDKSGLPSDRFSAERTGGSVSTLTIQRTQQEDSAVYLCASSERGYSGNTIYFGEGSWLTVV.

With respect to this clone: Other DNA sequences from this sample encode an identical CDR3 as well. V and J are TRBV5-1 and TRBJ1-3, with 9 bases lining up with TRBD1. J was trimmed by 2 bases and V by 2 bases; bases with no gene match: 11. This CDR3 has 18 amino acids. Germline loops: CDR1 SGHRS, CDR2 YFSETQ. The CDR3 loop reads CASSLSGTGSFAGNTIYF. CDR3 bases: TGCGCCAGCAGCTTAAGCGGGACAGGGTCTTTTGCTGGAAACACCATATATTTT.

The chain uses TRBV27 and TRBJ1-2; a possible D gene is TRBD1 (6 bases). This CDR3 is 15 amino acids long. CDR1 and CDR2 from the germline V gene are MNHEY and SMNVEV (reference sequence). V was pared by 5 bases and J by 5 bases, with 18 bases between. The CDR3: CASSAQGGMGYGYTF. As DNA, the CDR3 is TGTGCCAGCAGTGCACAGGGAGGGATGGGATATGGCTACACCTTC.

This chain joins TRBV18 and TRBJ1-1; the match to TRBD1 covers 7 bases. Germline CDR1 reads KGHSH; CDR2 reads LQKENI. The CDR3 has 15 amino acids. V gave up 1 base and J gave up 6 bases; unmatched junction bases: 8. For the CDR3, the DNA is TGTGCCAGCTCACCACGGGGACAGCCCGGCGCTGAAGCTTTCTTT. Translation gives CASSPRGQPGAEAFF.

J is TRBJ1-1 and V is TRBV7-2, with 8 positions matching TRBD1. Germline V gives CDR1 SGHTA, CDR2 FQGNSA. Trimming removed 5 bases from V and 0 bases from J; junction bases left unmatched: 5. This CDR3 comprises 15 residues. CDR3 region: CASSLQGAVNTEAFF. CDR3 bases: TGTGCCAGCAGCCTTCAGGGGGCGGTGAACACTGAAGCTTTCTTT.

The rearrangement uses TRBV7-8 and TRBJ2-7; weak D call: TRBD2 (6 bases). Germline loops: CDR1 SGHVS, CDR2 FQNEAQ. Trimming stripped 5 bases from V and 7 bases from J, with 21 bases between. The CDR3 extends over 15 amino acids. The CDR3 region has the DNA TGTGCCAGCAGCCGAGGGACTTCCAGAGAATGGGAGCAGTACTTC. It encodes CASSRGTSREWEQYF.

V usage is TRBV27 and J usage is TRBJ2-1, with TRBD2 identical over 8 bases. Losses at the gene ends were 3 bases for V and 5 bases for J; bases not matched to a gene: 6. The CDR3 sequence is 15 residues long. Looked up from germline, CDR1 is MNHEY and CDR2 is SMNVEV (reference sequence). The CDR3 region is CASSFGLARNNEQFF. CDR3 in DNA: TGTGCCAGCAGTTTTGGACTAGCTAGGAACAATGAGCAGTTCTTC.

The CDR3 sequence: CASSLDPTSGRAIGELFF. The CDR3 DNA sequence: TGTGCCAGCAGCTTAGATCCCACTAGCGGGAGGGCCATCGGGGAGCTGTTTTTT. The gene calls are TRBV11-2 and TRBJ2-2; 13 nucleotides line up with TRBD2. This CDR3 comprises 18 residues. V was clipped by 0 bases and J by 7 bases; unmatched bases: 8. Germline V CDR1 and CDR2: SGHAT, FQNNGV.

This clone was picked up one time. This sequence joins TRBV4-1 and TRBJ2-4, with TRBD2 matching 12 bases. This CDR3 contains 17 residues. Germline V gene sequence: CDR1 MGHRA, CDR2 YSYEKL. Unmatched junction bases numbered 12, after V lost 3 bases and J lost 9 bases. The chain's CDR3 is CASSQLGLAGTGGIQYF. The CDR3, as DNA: TGCGCCAGCAGCCAGCTCGGACTAGCGGGGACTGGGGGCATTCAGTACTTC.

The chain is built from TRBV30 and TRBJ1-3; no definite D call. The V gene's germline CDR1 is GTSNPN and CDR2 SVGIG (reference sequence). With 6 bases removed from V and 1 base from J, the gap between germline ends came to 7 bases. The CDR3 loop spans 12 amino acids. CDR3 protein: CACTISGNTIYF. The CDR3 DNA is TGTGCCTGCACTATTTCTGGAAACACCATATATTTT.

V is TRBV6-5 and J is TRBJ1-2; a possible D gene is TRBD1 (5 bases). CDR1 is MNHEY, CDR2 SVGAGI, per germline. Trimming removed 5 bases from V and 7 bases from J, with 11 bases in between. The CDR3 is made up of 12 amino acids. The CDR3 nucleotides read TGTGCCAGCAGTACACAGGATTCTGGCTACACCTTC. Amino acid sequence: CASSTQDSGYTF.

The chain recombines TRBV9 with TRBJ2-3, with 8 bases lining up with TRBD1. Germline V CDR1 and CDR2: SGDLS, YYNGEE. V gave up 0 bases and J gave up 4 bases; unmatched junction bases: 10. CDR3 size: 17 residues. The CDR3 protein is CASSVDPQGAVSDTQYF. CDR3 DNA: TGTGCCAGCAGCGTAGACCCCCAGGGGGCGGTTTCAGATACGCAGTATTTT.

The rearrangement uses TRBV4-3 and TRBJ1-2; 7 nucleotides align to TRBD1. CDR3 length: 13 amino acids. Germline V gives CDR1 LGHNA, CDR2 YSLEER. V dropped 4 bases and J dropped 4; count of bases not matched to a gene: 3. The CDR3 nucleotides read TGCGCCAGCAGCCGACAGGGAGTCTATGGCTACACCTTC. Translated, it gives CASSRQGVYGYTF.

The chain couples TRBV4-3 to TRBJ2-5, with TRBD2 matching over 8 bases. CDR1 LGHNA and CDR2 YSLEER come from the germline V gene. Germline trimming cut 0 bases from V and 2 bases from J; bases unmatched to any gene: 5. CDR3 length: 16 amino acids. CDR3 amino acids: CASSQDRGGGQETQYF. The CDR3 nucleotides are TGCGCCAGCAGCCAAGATCGGGGGGGAGGGCAAGAGACCCAGTACTTC.

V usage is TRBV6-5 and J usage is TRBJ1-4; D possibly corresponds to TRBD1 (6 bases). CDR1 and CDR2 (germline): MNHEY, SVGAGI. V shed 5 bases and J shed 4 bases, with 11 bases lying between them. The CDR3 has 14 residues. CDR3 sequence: CASSRQENNEKLFF. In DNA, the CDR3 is TGTGCCAGCAGTCGACAGGAGAATAATGAAAAACTGTTTTTT.

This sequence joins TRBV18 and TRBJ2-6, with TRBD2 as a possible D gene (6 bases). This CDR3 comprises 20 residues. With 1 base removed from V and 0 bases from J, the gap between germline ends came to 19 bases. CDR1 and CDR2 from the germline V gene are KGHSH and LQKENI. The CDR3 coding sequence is TGTGCCAGCTCACCACTAATCCCGGGACTGAGCAACTCTGGGGCCAACGTCCTGACTTTC. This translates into CASSPLIPGLSNSGANVLTF. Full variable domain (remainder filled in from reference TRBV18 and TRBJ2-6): NAGVMQNPRHLVRRRGQEARLRCSPMKGHSHVYWYRQLPEEGLKFMVYLQKENIIDESGMPKERFSAEFPKEGPSILRIQQVVRGDSAAYFCASSPLIPGLSNSGANVLTFGAGSRLTVL.

The CDR3 here is CASSSPGSQETQYF. The DNA for the CDR3 is TGTGCCAGCAGTTCACCGGGGTCTCAAGAGACCCAGTACTTC. The chain carries TRBV6-6 and TRBJ2-5; possibly TRBD2 for D (5 bases). The V gene lost 4 bases and the J gene lost 2 bases, with 11 bases spanning the gap. CDR3 size: 14 residues. The germline gives CDR1 MNHNY, CDR2 SVGAGI (reference sequence).

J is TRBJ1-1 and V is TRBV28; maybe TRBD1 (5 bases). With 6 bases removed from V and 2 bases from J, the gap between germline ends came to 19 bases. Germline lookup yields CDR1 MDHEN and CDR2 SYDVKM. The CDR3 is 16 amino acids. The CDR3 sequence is CASSGTLGGSNTEAFF. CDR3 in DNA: TGTGCCAGCAGCGGGACCCTGGGGGGATCAAACACTGAAGCTTTCTTT. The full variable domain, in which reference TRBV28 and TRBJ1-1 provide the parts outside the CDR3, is DVKVTQSSRYLVKRTGEKVFLECVQDMDHENMFWYRQDPGLGLRLIYFSYDVKMKEKGDIPEGYSVSREKKERFSLILESASTNQTSMYLCASSGTLGGSNTEAFFGQGTRLTVV.

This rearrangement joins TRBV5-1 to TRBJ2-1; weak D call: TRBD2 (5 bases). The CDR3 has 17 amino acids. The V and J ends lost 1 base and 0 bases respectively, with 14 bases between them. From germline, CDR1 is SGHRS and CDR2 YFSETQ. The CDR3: CASSLLQRRSSYNEQFF. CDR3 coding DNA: TGCGCCAGCAGCTTGTTACAGCGGAGGAGCTCCTACAATGAGCAGTTCTTC.